The present T cell receptor beta chain was sequenced within a study of patients and donors after allogeneic stem cell transplantation. The germline V gene encodes CDR1 MRHNA and CDR2 SNTAGT. Trimming removed 3 bases from V and 0 bases from J, with 17 bases in between. The CDR3 extends over 17 amino acids. TCRdb processed the RT-PCR reads anew with MiXCR; each CDR3 protein has one entry. The sample contains about a million distinct CDR3 sequences, under 20% of which appear only once. This receptor was identified in a human donor who was either an allogeneic HSCT recipient or a stem cell or donor lymphocyte infusion donor (not recorded which). It is not recorded whose cells these are; they may come from a transplant donor. The rearrangement uses TRBV6-4 and TRBJ1-1, with TRBD1 as a possible D gene (6 bases). Sequenced input: blood, either unsorted or a sorted T cell fraction (not recorded which). The CDR3 bases are TGTGCCAGCAGTGAGACAGGTGGTTTGAAGATGAACACTGAAGCTTTCTTT. It specifies CASSETGGLKMNTEAFF.